One and the same sample provided the 28 T cell receptor beta chains below, sequenced in a study of cytomegalovirus exposure and HLA in healthy donors. This PCR relied on a set of 60 Vbeta primers and 13 Jbeta primers. Method: immunoSEQ multiplex PCR; TCRdb's copy keeps in-frame clones and lacks some. Here the sample spans around 190,000 clones, more than 85% being singletons. Sequencing input: PBMCs. All receptors come from a woman under 30 in good health and CMV-seronegative.

The table lists this clone with a count of one. The gene calls are TRBV7-2 and TRBJ2-1; 8 bases map to TRBD2. Germline CDR1 SGHTA, CDR2 FQGNSA. CDR3 length: 16 residues. Losses at the gene ends were 4 bases for V and 0 bases for J; bases not matched to a gene: 5. The CDR3 region is CASSWKSGSSYNEQFF. For the CDR3, the DNA is TGTGCCAGCAGCTGGAAGAGCGGGAGCTCCTACAATGAGCAGTTCTTC.

The CDR3 is CASRGTGVNQPQHF. The CDR3 DNA reads TGTGCCAGCAGAGGGACAGGGGTCAATCAGCCCCAGCATTTT. The V and J genes are TRBV6-1 and TRBJ1-5; 10 nucleotides align to TRBD1. The length of the CDR3 is 14 residues. Germline V lookup: CDR1 MNHNS, CDR2 SASEGT. The ends lost 6 bases at V and 3 bases at J; junction bases unmatched: 2.

This sequence joins TRBV5-8 and TRBJ2-3, with TRBD1 matching 8 bases. From germline, CDR1 is SGHTS and CDR2 YDEGEE. The CDR3 runs to 15 residues. V lost 3 bases and J lost 0; bases outside the gene matches: 3. CDR3 loop: CASSSSGGSTDTQYF. The CDR3 region has the DNA TGTGCCAGCAGCTCTTCAGGGGGCAGCACAGATACGCAGTATTTT.

The chain combines TRBV30 with TRBJ1-2, with 7 positions matching TRBD1. The ends lost 2 bases at V and 7 bases at J; junction bases unmatched: 4. CDR3 length: 12 residues. CDR1 and CDR2 (germline): GTSNPN, SVGIG (reference sequence). This CDR3 reads CAWSRQGSGYTF. In DNA form, the CDR3 reads TGTGCCTGGAGTAGACAGGGTAGTGGCTACACCTTC.

The chain recombines TRBV2 with TRBJ1-1, with D unclear. There are 13 residues in the CDR3. The germline V and J ends were trimmed by 0 bases and 5 bases, with 7 bases remaining between them. CDR1 and CDR2 (germline): SNHLY, FYNNEI. This CDR3 is CASSEAPGTEAFF. The CDR3 DNA follows: TGTGCCAGCAGTGAAGCGCCAGGAACTGAAGCTTTCTTT.

This chain joins TRBV6-5 and TRBJ1-1; 8 positions match TRBD1. CDR1 is MNHEY, CDR2 SVGAGI, per germline. V trimming: 2 bases; J trimming: 7 bases; junction bases outside the gene matches: 12. The CDR3 spans 16 residues. CDR3 loop: CASSYPLSADRDEAFF. CDR3 bases: TGTGCCAGCAGTTACCCATTAAGTGCGGACAGGGATGAAGCTTTCTTT.

The V gene is TRBV19, the J gene TRBJ1-1; 7 bases map to TRBD1. This CDR3 has 15 amino acids. Losses at the gene ends were 5 bases for V and 1 base for J; bases not matched to a gene: 7. Germline V CDR1 and CDR2: LNHDA, SQIVND (reference sequence). The DNA of the CDR3 is TGTGCCAGTAGTCGACAGGGCCGGGGGAACACTGAAGCTTTCTTT. This encodes CASSRQGRGNTEAFF.

Here the CDR3 reads CASSLAGGADTQYF. The CDR3 region has the DNA TGCGCCAGCAGCTTAGCGGGGGGGGCAGATACGCAGTATTTT. The chain combines TRBV5-1 with TRBJ2-3; 10 nucleotides agree with TRBD2. The junction had 1 base not matched to a gene; V was cut back by 2 bases and J by 4 bases. The CDR3 runs 14 residues. Germline loops: CDR1 SGHRS, CDR2 YFSETQ. Full variable domain (rest looked up from reference TRBV5-1 and TRBJ2-3): KAGVTQTPRYLIKTRGQQVTLSCSPISGHRSVSWYQQTPGQGLQFLFEYFSETQRNKGNFPGRFSGRQFSNSRSEMNVSTLELGDSALYLCASSLAGGADTQYFGPGTRLTVL.

About this clone: This sample includes further DNA sequences coding for the same CDR3. V is TRBV5-1 and J is TRBJ1-1, with 9 positions matching TRBD1. CDR1 is SGHRS and CDR2 is YFSETQ in the germline V gene. V was pared by 0 bases and J by 4 bases, with 1 base of the junction left unmatched. The CDR3 totals 14 residues. The CDR3 sequence: CASSLGQGGTEAFF. For the CDR3, the DNA is TGCGCCAGCAGCTTGGGACAGGGGGGCACTGAAGCTTTCTTT.

This clone has just one count. This sequence joins TRBV29-1 and TRBJ2-7; a possible D gene is TRBD1 (5 bases). The germline CDR1 and CDR2 sequences are SQVTM and ANQGSEA. The CDR3 totals 13 residues. V was trimmed by 0 bases and J by 0 bases, leaving 6 bases between them. CDR3 amino acids: CSVEDRDSYEQYF. The CDR3 region has the DNA TGCAGCGTTGAAGACAGGGACTCCTACGAGCAGTACTTC.

The CDR3 nucleotides are TGCGCCAGCAGCCACTGGACTAGCGGGGGGTTGGAGACCCAGTACTTC. Amino acids: CASSHWTSGGLETQYF. This chain uses TRBV5-1 with TRBJ2-5, with 14 bases fitting TRBD2. V gave up 4 bases and J gave up 5 bases; unmatched junction bases: 7. The CDR3 is 16 residues long. Germline CDR1 SGHRS, CDR2 YFSETQ.

This rearrangement joins TRBV28 to TRBJ2-2, with TRBD1 as a possible D gene (5 bases). The CDR3 consists of 16 residues. The V and J ends lost 4 bases and 5 bases respectively, with 17 bases between them. CDR1 is MDHEN and CDR2 is SYDVKM in the germline V gene. The CDR3 DNA sequence: TGTGCCAGCAGTTCGCCTGGGGCCAAGGGTACCGGGGAGCTGTTTTTT. It encodes CASSSPGAKGTGELFF.

This chain joins TRBV19 and TRBJ1-1, with D tentatively TRBD1 (5 bases). The CDR3 consists of 16 residues. Germline CDR1 is LNHDA and CDR2 is SQIVND (reference sequence). V lost 2 bases to trimming and J lost 5 bases, with 18 bases between them. The CDR3 is CASSILAGRGRTEAFF. CDR3 nucleotide sequence: TGTGCCAGTAGTATATTGGCAGGGCGAGGGAGGACTGAAGCTTTCTTT.

The chain joins TRBV10-3 to TRBJ1-2; 7 bases align to TRBD1. CDR3 length equals 13 residues. Unmatched junction bases numbered 1, after V lost 6 bases and J lost 0 bases. Germline CDR1 and CDR2: ENHRY and SYGVKD. This CDR3 is CAIRGTANYGYTF. Here the CDR3 DNA reads TGTGCCATCAGGGGGACAGCTAACTATGGCTACACCTTC.

This chain connects TRBV18 to TRBJ1-2; D is uncertain. Trimming stripped 3 bases from V and 8 bases from J, with 25 bases between. This CDR3 spans 17 amino acids. Germline values: CDR1 KGHSH, CDR2 LQKENI. The CDR3 here is CASSPDGEALSPWGYTF. DNA for the CDR3: TGTGCCAGCTCACCCGACGGGGAGGCCCTGTCTCCTTGGGGCTACACCTTC.

V is TRBV6-5 and J is TRBJ2-7; TRBD2 is a possible D gene (7 bases). Looked up from germline, CDR1 is MNHEY and CDR2 is SVGAGI. CDR3 length: 13 amino acids. V lost 4 bases and J 6 bases, leaving 13 bases between the germline ends. In DNA form, the CDR3 reads TGTGCCAGCAGTTGGGGGGGCCGGTCCGAGCAGTACTTC. This translates into CASSWGGRSEQYF.

The chain links TRBV19 to TRBJ2-7, with 9 bases identical to TRBD1. The V gene end was trimmed by 4 bases and the J gene end by 0 bases; junction bases not matched to a gene: 4. The CDR3 loop spans 15 amino acids. Looked up from germline, CDR1 is LNHDA and CDR2 is SQIVND (reference sequence). This chain's CDR3 is CASSTTGQGSYEQYF. The CDR3 DNA is TGTGCCAGTAGTACGACGGGACAGGGCTCCTACGAGCAGTACTTC.

V gene TRBV19 combines with J gene TRBJ1-3; D possibly corresponds to TRBD1 (6 bases). The germline gives CDR1 LNHDA, CDR2 SQIVND (reference sequence). The CDR3 is 15 residues long. V lost 4 bases to trimming and J lost 1 base, with 11 bases between them. CDR3 in DNA: TGTGCCAGTAGTAAACAGGGCTTTTCTGGAAACACCATATATTTT. Translating it yields CASSKQGFSGNTIYF.

The chain carries TRBV29-1 and TRBJ1-2; perhaps TRBD1 as D (5 bases). The V gene's germline CDR1 is SQVTM and CDR2 ANQGSEA. The V and J ends lost 7 bases and 1 base respectively, with 10 bases between them. The CDR3 has 12 residues. CDR3 sequence (DNA): TGCAGCGCTGGACACTTTAACTATGGCTACACCTTC. Protein: CSAGHFNYGYTF.

The chain links TRBV10-3 to TRBJ1-1; TRBD1 aligns across 8 bases. This CDR3 comprises 15 residues. V shed 1 base and J 1 base; nucleotides not matched to a gene: 2. Germline V gene sequence: CDR1 ENHRY, CDR2 SYGVKD. The CDR3 is CAISELGQGNTEAFF. CDR3 nucleotide sequence: TGTGCCATCAGTGAGTTAGGACAGGGGAACACTGAAGCTTTCTTT.

V is TRBV7-6 and J is TRBJ2-1, with D perhaps matching TRBD1 (5 bases). CDR1 SGHVS and CDR2 FNYEAQ come from the germline V gene. Trimming pared 5 bases from V and 8 bases from J, leaving 16 bases between. This CDR3 spans 14 amino acids. As DNA, the CDR3 is TGTGCCAGCAGCCATCGCATGGGCAGGGATGAGCAGTTCTTC. Amino acid sequence: CASSHRMGRDEQFF. Together with reference TRBV7-6 and TRBJ2-1, the CDR3 gives the full variable domain: GAGVSQSPRYKVTKRGQDVALRCDPISGHVSLYWYRQALGQGPEFLTYFNYEAQQDKSGLPNDRFSAERPEGSISTLTIQRTEQRDSAMYRCASSHRMGRDEQFFGPGTRLTVL.

The chain couples TRBV29-1 to TRBJ2-1; D might be TRBD1 (6 bases). The germline V and J ends were trimmed by 7 bases and 2 bases, with 6 bases remaining between them. CDR1 and CDR2 from the germline V gene are SQVTM and ANQGSEA. This CDR3 is built from 11 residues. CDR3: CSGDTYNEQFF. The CDR3, as DNA: TGCAGCGGGGACACCTACAATGAGCAGTTCTTC.

The CDR3 loop is CASSQSGSDYNEQFF. DNA of the CDR3: TGCGCCAGCAGCCAAAGCGGGAGCGATTACAATGAGCAGTTCTTC. The chain uses TRBV4-3 and TRBJ2-1; 8 positions agree with TRBD2. V lost 2 bases and J lost 4; bases outside the gene matches: 4. This CDR3 comprises 15 residues. Per the germline V gene, CDR1 is LGHNA and CDR2 is YSLEER.

As for this clone: The junction and the germline gene differ at one end; a read error may be behind it. J is TRBJ2-3 and V is TRBV7-9; no firm D call. The CDR3 sequence is 12 residues long. The V gene's germline CDR1 is SEHNR and CDR2 FQNEAQ (reference sequence). For the CDR3, the DNA is TGTTCCAGCAGCTCCCACACAGATACGCAGTATTTT. The encoded protein is CSSSSHTDTQYF.

This chain joins TRBV7-8 and TRBJ1-4; 7 bases align to TRBD1. CDR1 and CDR2 from the germline V gene are SGHVS and FQNEAQ. Trimming took 1 base from V and 7 from J; bases not matched to a gene: 6. This CDR3 comprises 15 residues. Here the CDR3 DNA reads TGTGCCAGCAGCTTAGGGGACAGAAGATTTGAAAAACTGTTTTTT. Protein product: CASSLGDRRFEKLFF. Looking up the rest from reference TRBV7-8 and TRBJ1-4 gives the full variable domain: GAGVSQSPRYKVAKRGQDVALRCDPISGHVSLFWYQQALGQGPEFLTYFQNEAQLDKSGLPSDRFFAERPEGSVSTLKIQRTQQEDSAVYLCASSLGDRRFEKLFFGSGTQLSVL.

The chain uses TRBV11-2 and TRBJ2-3; TRBD2 agrees at 10 bases. This CDR3 has 14 amino acids. The junction had 0 bases not matched to a gene; V was cut back by 5 bases and J by 1 base. CDR1 and CDR2 (germline): SGHAT, FQNNGV. The CDR3 here is CASSGTSGTDTQYF. The CDR3 nucleotides read TGTGCCAGCAGCGGGACTAGCGGCACAGATACGCAGTATTTT. The full variable domain, with the rest looked up from reference TRBV11-2 and TRBJ2-3, is EAGVAQSPRYKIIEKRQSVAFWCNPISGHATLYWYQQILGQGPKLLIQFQNNGVVDDSQLPKDRFSAERLKGVDSTLKIQPAKLEDSAVYLCASSGTSGTDTQYFGPGTRLTVL.

The rearrangement joins TRBV7-3 to TRBJ2-3, with 12 bases that match TRBD2. The length of the CDR3 is 17 residues. Per germline, CDR1 SGHTA and CDR2 FQGTGA. J lost 5 bases, V lost 5 bases, and 11 bases had no gene match. The CDR3 nucleotides read TGTGCCAGCAGCCTATCCGCTAGCGGGAGGGGGGGAGATACGCAGTATTTT. It encodes CASSLSASGRGGDTQYF. The full variable domain, in which reference TRBV7-3 and TRBJ2-3 provide the parts outside the CDR3, is GAGVSQTPSNKVTEKGKYVELRCDPISGHTALYWYRQSLGQGPEFLIYFQGTGAADDSGLPNDRFFAVRPEGSVSTLKIQRTERGDSAVYLCASSLSASGRGGDTQYFGPGTRLTVL.

The V and J genes are TRBV9 and TRBJ2-5; 9 nucleotides line up with TRBD2. This CDR3 spans 16 amino acids. V gave up 2 bases and J gave up 3 bases; unmatched junction bases: 8. The germline V gene has CDR1 SGDLS and CDR2 YYNGEE. Here the CDR3 DNA reads TGTGCCAGCAGCGTTGCTCTAGCGGGGCTGGAAGAGACCCAGTACTTC. Protein: CASSVALAGLEETQYF.